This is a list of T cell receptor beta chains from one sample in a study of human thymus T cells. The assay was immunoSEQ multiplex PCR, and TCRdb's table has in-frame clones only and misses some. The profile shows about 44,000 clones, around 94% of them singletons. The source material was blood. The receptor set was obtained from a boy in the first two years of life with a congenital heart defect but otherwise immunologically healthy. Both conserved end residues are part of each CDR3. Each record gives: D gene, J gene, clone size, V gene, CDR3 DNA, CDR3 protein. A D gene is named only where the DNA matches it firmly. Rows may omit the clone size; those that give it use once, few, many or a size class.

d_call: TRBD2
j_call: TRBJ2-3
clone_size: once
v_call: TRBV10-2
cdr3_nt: TGCGCCAGCAGTGAGAGGGTAGCGGGGGGGTTCACAGATACGCAGTATTTT
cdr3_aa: CASSERVAGGFTDTQYF

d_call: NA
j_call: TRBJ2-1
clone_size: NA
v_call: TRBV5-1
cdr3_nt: TGCGCCAGCAGCTTGGTTGCGGGCGGCGGGGCGAACGAGCAGTTCTTC
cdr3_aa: CASSLVAGGGANEQFF

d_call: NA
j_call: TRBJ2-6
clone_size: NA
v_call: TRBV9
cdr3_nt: TGTGCCAGCAGCGTAGGGGGGTACTCTGGGGCCAACGTCCTGACTTTC
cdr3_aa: CASSVGGYSGANVLTF

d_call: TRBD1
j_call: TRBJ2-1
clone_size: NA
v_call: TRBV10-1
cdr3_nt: TGCGCCAGCAGTGAGTCCGGGACAGGGAAGAACAATGAGCAGTTCTTC
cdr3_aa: CASSESGTGKNNEQFF

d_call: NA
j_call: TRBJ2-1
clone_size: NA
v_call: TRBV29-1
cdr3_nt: TGCAGCCTACGAGGTATAGGGGCCTACAATGAGCAGTTCTTC
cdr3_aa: CSLRGIGAYNEQFF

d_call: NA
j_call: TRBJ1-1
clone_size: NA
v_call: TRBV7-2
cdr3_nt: TGTGCCAGCAGCTTAGCTGGCAGGGGACAAACTGAAGCTTTCTTT
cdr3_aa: CASSLAGRGQTEAFF

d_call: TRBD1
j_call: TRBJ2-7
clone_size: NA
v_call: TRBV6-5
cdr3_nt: TGTGCCAGCCTCCCGTGGACAGGGGCCTACGAGCAGTACTTC
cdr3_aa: CASLPWTGAYEQYF

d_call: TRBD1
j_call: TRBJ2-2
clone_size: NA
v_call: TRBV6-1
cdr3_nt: TGTGCCAGCCAGGGGGCGAACACCGGGGAGCTGTTTTTT
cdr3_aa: CASQGANTGELFF

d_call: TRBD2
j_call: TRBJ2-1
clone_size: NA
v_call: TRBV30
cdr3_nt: TGTGCCTGTTTAGCGGGGGGCAGAGTTTCCTACAATGAGCAGTTCTTC
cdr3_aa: CACLAGGRVSYNEQFF

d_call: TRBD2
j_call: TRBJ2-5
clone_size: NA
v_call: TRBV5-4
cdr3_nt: TGTGCCAGCAGCTTGGGACTAGCGGGGGAGACCCAGTACTTC
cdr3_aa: CASSLGLAGETQYF

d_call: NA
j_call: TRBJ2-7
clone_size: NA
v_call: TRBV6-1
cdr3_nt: TGTGCCATCGGAAGCGTACGGGCCTACGAGCAGTACTTC
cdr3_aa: CAIGSVRAYEQYF

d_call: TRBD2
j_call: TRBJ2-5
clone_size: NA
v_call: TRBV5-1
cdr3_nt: TGCGCCAGCAGCCCGGGACTAGCGGGGGGGGCGGAGACCCAGTACTTC
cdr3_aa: CASSPGLAGGAETQYF

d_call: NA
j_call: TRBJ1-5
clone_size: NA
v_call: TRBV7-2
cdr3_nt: TGTGCCAGCAGCTTAGTCAGTTGGGGTCCCAACAATCAGCCCCAGCATTTT
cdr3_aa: CASSLVSWGPNNQPQHF

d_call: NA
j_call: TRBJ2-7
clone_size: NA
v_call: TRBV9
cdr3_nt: TGTGCCAGCAGCGTATCCGGGGGCGAATACGAGCAGTACTTC
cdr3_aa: CASSVSGGEYEQYF

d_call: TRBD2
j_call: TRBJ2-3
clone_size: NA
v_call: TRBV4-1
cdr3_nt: TGCGCCAGCAGCCAAGAAGCGGGGGGCACAGATACGCAGTATTTT
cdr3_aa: CASSQEAGGTDTQYF

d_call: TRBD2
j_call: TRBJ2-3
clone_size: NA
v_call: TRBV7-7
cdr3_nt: TGTGCTAGCAGCCCCGGACTAGCTTCAGATACGCAGTATTTT
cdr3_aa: CASSPGLASDTQYF

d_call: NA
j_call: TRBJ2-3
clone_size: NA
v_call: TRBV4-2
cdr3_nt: TGTGCCAGCAGCCAAGAGGATGGAGATACGCAGTATTTT
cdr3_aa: CASSQEDGDTQYF

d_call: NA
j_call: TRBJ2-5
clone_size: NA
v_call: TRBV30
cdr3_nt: TGTGCCTGGAGTGGGGGTTCACAAGAGACCCAGTACTTC
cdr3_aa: CAWSGGSQETQYF

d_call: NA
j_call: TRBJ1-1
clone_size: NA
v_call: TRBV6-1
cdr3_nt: TGTGCCAGCAGTGAAGCCGGACGGTTGAACACTGAAGCTTTCTTT
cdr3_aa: CASSEAGRLNTEAFF

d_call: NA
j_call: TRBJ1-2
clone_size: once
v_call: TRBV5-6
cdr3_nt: TGTGCCAGCAGCTTGAGGGGCCCCAGTGTTTTTAACTATGGCTACACCTTC
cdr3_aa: CASSLRGPSVFNYGYTF

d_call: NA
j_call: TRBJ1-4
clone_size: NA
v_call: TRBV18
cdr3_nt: TGTGCCAGCTCACCACGGACGGATGAAAAACTGTTTTTT
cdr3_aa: CASSPRTDEKLFF

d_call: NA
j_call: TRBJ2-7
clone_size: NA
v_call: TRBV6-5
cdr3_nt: TGTGCCAGCAGGAACCTAGGACTTCCCTACGAGCAGTACTTC
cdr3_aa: CASRNLGLPYEQYF

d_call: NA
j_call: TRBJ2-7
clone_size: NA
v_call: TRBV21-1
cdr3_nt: TGTGCCAGCAGCAAAATCCCTAGCGGGGGCCCCTCCTCCTACGAGCAGTACTTC
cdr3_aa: CASSKIPSGGPSSYEQYF

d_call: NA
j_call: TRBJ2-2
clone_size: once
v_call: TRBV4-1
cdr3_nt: TGCGCCAGCAGCCAGGGTTACACCGGGGAGCTGTTTTTT
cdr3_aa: CASSQGYTGELFF

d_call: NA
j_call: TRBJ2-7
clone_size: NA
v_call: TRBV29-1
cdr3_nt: TGCAGCGTTGGGGGACCTTACGAGCAGTACTTC
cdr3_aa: CSVGGPYEQYF

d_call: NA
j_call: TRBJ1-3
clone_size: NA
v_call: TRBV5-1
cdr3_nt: TGCGCCAGCAGCTTGGCAGGGGTAACTGGAAACACCATATATTTT
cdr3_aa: CASSLAGVTGNTIYF

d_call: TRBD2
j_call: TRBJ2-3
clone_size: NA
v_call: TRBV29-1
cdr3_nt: TGCAGCGCTAGGACTAGCTGGACAGATACGCAGTATTTT
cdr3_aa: CSARTSWTDTQYF

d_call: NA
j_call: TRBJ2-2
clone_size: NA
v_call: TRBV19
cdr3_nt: TGTGCCAGTAGTGTCGCCGGGGCAAGGGGGGCCGGGGAGCTGTTTTTT
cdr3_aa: CASSVAGARGAGELFF

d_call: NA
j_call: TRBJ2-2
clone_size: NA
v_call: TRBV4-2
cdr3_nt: TGTGCCAGCAGCCAAGAGGCGGGGCCCGGGGAGCTGTTTTTT
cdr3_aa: CASSQEAGPGELFF

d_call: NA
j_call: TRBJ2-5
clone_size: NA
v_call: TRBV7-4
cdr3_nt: TGTGCCAGCAGCTTAATCAAGACCCAGTACTTC
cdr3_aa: CASSLIKTQYF

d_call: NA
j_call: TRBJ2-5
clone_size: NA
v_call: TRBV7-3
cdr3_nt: TGTGCCAGCAGCCCCGGGGGCTCCTTTCAAGAGACCCAGTACTTC
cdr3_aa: CASSPGGSFQETQYF

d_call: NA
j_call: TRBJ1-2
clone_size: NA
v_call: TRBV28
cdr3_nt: TGTGCCAGCAGCCTCCTAGCTAACTATGGCTACACCTTC
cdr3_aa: CASSLLANYGYTF

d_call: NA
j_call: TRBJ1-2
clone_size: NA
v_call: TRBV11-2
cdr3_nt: TGTGCCAGCAGCCCAACGTTTAACTATGGCTACACCTTC
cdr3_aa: CASSPTFNYGYTF